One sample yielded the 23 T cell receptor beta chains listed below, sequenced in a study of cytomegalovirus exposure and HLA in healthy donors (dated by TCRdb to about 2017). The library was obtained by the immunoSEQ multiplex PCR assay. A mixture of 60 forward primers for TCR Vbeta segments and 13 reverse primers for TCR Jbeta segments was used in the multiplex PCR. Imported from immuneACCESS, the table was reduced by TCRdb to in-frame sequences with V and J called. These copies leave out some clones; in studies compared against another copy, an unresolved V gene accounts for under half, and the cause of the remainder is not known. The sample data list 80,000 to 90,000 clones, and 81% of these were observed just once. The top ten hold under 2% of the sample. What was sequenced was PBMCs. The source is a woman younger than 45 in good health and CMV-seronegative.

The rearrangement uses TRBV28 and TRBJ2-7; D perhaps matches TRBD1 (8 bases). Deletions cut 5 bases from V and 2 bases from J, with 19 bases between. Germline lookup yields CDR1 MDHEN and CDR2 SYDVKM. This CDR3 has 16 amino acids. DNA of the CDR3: TGTGCCAGCAGTCTGCTTTACAGGGGGGGAACCTACGAGCAGTACTTC. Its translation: CASSLLYRGGTYEQYF.

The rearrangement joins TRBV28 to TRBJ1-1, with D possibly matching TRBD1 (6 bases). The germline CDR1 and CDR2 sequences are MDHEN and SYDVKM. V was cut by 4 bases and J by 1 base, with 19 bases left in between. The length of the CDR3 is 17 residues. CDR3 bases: TGTGCCAGCAGTTCCCCCCAGGGGCTCTTAGGGAACACTGAAGCTTTCTTT. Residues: CASSSPQGLLGNTEAFF.

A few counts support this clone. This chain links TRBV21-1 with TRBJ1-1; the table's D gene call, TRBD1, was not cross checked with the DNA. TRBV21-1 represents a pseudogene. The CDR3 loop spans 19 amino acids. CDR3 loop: CASSKNPKRDRGLNTEAFF. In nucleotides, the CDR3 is TGTGCCAGCAGCAAAAATCCGAAACGGGACAGGGGATTGAACACTGAAGCTTTCTTT.

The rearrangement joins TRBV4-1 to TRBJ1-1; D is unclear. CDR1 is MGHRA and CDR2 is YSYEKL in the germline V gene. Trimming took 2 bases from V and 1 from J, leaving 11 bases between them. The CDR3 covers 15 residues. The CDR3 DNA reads TGCGCCAGCAGCCAATCGGAACAGACGAACACTGAAGCTTTCTTT. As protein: CASSQSEQTNTEAFF.

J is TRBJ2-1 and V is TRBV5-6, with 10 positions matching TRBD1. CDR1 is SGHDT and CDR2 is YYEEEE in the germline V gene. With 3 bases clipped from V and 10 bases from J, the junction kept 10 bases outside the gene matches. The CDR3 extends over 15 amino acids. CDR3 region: CASSSYPRQGAEQFF. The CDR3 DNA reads TGTGCCAGCAGCTCCTACCCCCGACAGGGGGCCGAGCAGTTCTTC.

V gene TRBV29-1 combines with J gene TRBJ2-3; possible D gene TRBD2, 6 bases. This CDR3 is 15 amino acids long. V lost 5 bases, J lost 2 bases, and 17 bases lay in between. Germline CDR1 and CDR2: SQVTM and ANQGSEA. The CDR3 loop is CSVTPAGGTTDTQYF. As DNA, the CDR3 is TGCAGCGTTACTCCCGCCGGCGGGACCACAGATACGCAGTATTTT.

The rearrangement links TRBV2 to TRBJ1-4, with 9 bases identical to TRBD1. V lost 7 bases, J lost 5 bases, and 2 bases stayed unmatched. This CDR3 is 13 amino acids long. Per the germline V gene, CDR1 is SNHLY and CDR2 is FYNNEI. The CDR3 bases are TGTGCCAGCAAGGGACAGGGCAATGAAAAACTGTTTTTT. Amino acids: CASKGQGNEKLFF.

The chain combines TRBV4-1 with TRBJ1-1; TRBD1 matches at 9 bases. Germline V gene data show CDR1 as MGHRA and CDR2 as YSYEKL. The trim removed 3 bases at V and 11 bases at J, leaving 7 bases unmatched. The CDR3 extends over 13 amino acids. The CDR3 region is CASSHTGQGFAFF. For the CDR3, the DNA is TGCGCCAGCAGCCACACGGGACAGGGTTTCGCTTTCTTT.

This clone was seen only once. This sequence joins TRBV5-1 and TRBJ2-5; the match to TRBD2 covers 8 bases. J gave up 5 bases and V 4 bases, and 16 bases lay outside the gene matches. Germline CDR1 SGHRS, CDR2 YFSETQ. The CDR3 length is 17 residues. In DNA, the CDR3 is TGCGCCAGCAGCCGCTTGTTGGGACTAGATTCCCCGGAGACCCAGTACTTC. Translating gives CASSRLLGLDSPETQYF.

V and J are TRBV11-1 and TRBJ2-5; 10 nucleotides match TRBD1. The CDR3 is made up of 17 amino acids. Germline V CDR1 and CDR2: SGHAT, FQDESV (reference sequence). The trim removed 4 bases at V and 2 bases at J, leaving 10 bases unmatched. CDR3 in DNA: TGTGCCAGCAGCTCTCCGGGACAGGGGTACGGTCAAGAGACCCAGTACTTC. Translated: CASSSPGQGYGQETQYF.

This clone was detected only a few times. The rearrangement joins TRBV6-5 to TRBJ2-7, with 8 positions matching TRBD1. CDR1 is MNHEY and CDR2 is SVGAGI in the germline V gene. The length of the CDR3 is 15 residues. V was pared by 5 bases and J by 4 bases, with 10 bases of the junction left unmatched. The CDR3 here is CASSNPATGDYEQYF. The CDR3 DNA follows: TGTGCCAGCAGTAACCCGGCGACAGGGGATTACGAGCAGTACTTC.

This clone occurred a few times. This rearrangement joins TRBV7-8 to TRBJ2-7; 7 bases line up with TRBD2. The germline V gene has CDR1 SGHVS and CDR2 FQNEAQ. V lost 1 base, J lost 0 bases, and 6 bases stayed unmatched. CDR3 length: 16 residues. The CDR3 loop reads CASSLGTRGGSYEQYF. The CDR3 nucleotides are TGTGCCAGCAGCTTAGGGACTCGCGGGGGCTCCTACGAGCAGTACTTC.

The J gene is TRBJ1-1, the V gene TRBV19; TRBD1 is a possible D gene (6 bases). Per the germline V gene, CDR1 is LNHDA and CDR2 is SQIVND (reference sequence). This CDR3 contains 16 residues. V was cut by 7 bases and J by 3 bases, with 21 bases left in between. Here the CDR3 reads CASTTSTGTIYTEAFF. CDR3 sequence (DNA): TGTGCCAGTACGACCTCCACCGGGACAATCTACACTGAAGCTTTCTTT.

CDR3 DNA sequence: TGTGCCAGCATGCTGACAGTTGATAGCAATCAGCCCCAGCATTTT. Residues: CASMLTVDSNQPQHF. V gene TRBV6-5 combines with J gene TRBJ1-5; D possibly corresponds to TRBD1 (5 bases). The CDR3 loop spans 15 amino acids. V gave up 7 bases and J gave up 0 bases, with 13 bases separating them. Germline V gene lookup returns CDR1 MNHEY and CDR2 SVGAGI.

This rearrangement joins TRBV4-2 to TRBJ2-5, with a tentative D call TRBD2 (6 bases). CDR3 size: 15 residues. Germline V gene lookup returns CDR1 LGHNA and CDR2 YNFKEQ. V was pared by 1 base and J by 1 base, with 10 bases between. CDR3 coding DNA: TGTGCCAGCAGCCAAGGGACGGAGGGCCAAGAGACCCAGTACTTC. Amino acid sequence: CASSQGTEGQETQYF.

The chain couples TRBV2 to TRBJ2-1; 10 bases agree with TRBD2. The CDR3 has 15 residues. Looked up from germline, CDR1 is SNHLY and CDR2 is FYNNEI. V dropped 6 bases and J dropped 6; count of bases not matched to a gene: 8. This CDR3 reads CASSTLAGRLNEQFF. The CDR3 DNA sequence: TGTGCCAGCAGCACACTAGCGGGACGCCTCAATGAGCAGTTCTTC.

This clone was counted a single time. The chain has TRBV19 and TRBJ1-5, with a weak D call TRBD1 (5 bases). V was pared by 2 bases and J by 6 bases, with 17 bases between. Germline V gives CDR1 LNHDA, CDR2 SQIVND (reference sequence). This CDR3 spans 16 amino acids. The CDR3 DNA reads TGTGCCAGTAGTATAATTGCTGGGGGAGGAGGTCAGCCCCAGCATTTT. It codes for CASSIIAGGGGQPQHF.

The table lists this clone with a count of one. The CDR3 nucleotides are TGTGCCAGCAGCTTATTGGGCAGAACGTGGCCTCAAGAGACCCAGTACTTC. This translates into CASSLLGRTWPQETQYF. This rearrangement joins TRBV5-6 to TRBJ2-5, with D unclear. The CDR3 sequence is 17 residues long. The V gene lost 2 bases and the J gene lost 2 bases, with 19 bases spanning the gap. Per germline, CDR1 SGHDT and CDR2 YYEEEE. Full variable domain (remainder filled in from reference TRBV5-6 and TRBJ2-5): DAGVTQSPTHLIKTRGQQVTLRCSPKSGHDTVSWYQQALGQGPQFIFQYYEEEERQRGNFPDRFSGHQFPNYSSELNVNALLLGDSALYLCASSLLGRTWPQETQYFGPGTRLLVL.

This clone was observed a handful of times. Here the CDR3 reads CASSPSGGAGYGYTF. Written as DNA, the CDR3 is TGTGCCAGCAGCCCGAGCGGGGGGGCTGGGTATGGCTACACCTTC. The chain has TRBV7-2 and TRBJ1-2, with a tentative D call TRBD1 (6 bases). Per the germline V gene, CDR1 is SGHTA and CDR2 is FQGNSA. The V gene lost 5 bases and the J gene lost 5 bases, with 18 bases spanning the gap. The CDR3 extends over 15 amino acids. Drawing the rest from reference TRBV7-2 and TRBJ1-2, the complete variable domain is GAGVSQSPSNKVTEKGKDVELRCDPISGHTALYWYRQSLGQGLEFLIYFQGNSAPDKSGLPSDRFSAERTGGSVSTLTIQRTQQEDSAVYLCASSPSGGAGYGYTFGSGTRLTVV.

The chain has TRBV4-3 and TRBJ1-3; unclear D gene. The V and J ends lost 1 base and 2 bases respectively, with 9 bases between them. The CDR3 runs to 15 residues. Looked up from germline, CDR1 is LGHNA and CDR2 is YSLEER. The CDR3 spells CASSQVTGTGNTIYF. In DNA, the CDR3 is TGCGCCAGCAGCCAAGTAACCGGGACTGGAAACACCATATATTTT.

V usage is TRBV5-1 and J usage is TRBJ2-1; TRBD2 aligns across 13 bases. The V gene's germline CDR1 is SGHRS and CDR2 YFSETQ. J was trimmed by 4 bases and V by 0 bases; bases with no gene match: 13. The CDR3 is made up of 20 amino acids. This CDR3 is CASSLELAGVLAGGYNEQFF. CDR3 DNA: TGCGCCAGCAGCTTGGAGTTGGCGGGGGTACTAGCGGGAGGGTACAATGAGCAGTTCTTC.

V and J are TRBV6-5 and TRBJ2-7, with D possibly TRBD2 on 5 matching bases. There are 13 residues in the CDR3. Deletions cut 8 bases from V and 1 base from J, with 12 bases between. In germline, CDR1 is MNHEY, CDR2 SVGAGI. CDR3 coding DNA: TGTGCCAGCTCCGCCACGGGGTCCTACGAGCAGTACTTC. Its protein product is CASSATGSYEQYF.

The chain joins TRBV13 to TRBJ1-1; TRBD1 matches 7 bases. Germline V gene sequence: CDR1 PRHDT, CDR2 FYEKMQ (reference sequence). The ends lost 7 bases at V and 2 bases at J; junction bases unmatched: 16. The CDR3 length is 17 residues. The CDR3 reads CASTSGGQMGKNTEAFF. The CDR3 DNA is TGTGCCAGCACCTCTGGGGGACAGATGGGTAAAAACACTGAAGCTTTCTTT.